Listed below are T cell receptor beta chains from one sample, sequenced in a study of T cells after yellow fever vaccination. TCRdb redid the calling of the 5' RACE reads with MiXCR, one entry per CDR3 protein. Among approximately 550,000 distinct CDR3 sequences listed, about 19% were seen once. The sequencing used PBMCs, collected 15 days after the yellow fever booster vaccination. Receptor source: a man between 25 and 39 years old who received the YFV17D yellow fever vaccine. The CDR3 runs from the conserved cysteine through the conserved F or W. The D gene is left open where the match is weak.

CASSQEGREGYNEQFF	TRBJ2-1	TRBD2	TRBV4-3
CASSESRVGLYTQYF	TRBJ2-3	-	TRBV10-1
CSARDTRSTDTQYF	TRBJ2-3	-	TRBV20-1
CASSTLTDPTNEKLFF	TRBJ1-4	-	TRBV7-8
CASSVRGGEETQYF	TRBJ2-5	-	TRBV4-2
CASNSVGDTEAFF	TRBJ1-1	-	TRBV2
CASSLSDRGEQYF	TRBJ2-7	TRBD1	TRBV5-1
CASTAGPNSPLHF	TRBJ1-6	-	TRBV10-2
CATSRDKGETQYF	TRBJ2-5	-	TRBV15
CSAGGTGLNYEQYF	TRBJ2-7	-	TRBV20-1
CASTEGGGGIQYF	TRBJ2-4	-	TRBV6-1
CSAGTGDGEQFF	TRBJ2-1	TRBD1	TRBV29-1
CSATIDTQYF	TRBJ2-3	-	TRBV20-1
CATSRDRAAGNTIYF	TRBJ1-3	TRBD1	TRBV15
CASSLPGEQFF	TRBJ2-1	-	TRBV7-2
CASSLKPGQGGYEQYF	TRBJ2-7	TRBD1	TRBV5-1
CASSSSEDSGYEQYF	TRBJ2-7	-	TRBV12-3/TRBV12-4
CASSPSRLEQFF	TRBJ2-1	-	TRBV7-2
CSVDTSSSVSYNEQFF	TRBJ2-1	-	TRBV29-1
CASSPVRVPMNTEAFF	TRBJ1-1	-	TRBV7-8
CAISEMNEQFF	TRBJ2-1	-	TRBV10-3